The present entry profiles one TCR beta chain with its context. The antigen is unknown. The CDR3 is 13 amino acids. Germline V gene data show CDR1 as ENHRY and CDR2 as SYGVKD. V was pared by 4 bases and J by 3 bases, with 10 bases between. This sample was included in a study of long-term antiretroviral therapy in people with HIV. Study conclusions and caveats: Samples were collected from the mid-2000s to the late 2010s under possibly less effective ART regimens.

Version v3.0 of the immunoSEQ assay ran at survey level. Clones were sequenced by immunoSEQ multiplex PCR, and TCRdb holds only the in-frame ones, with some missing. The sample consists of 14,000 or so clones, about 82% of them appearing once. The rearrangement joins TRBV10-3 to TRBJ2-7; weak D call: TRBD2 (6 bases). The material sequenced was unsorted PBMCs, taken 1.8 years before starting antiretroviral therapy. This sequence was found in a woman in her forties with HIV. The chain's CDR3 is CAISGAGLYEQYF. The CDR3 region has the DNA TGTGCCATCAGTGGTGCGGGGCTCTACGAGCAGTACTTC.